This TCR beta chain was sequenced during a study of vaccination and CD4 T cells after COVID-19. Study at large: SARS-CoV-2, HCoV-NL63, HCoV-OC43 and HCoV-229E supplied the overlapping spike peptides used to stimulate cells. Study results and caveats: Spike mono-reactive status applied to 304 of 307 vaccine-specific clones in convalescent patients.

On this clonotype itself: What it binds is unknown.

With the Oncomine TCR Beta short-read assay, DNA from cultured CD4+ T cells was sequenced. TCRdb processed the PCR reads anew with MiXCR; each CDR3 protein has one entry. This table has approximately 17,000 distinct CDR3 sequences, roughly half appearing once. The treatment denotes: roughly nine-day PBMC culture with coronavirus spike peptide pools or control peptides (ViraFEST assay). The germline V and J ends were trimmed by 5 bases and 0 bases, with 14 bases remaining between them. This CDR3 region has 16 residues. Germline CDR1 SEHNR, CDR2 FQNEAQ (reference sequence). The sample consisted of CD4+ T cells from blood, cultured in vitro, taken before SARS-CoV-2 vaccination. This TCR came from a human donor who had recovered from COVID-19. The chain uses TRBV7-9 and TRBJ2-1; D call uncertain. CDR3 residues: CASSKEQSSSYNEQFF. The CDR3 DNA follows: TGTGCCAGCAGCAAGGAACAGTCGAGCTCCTACAATGAGCAGTTCTTC.